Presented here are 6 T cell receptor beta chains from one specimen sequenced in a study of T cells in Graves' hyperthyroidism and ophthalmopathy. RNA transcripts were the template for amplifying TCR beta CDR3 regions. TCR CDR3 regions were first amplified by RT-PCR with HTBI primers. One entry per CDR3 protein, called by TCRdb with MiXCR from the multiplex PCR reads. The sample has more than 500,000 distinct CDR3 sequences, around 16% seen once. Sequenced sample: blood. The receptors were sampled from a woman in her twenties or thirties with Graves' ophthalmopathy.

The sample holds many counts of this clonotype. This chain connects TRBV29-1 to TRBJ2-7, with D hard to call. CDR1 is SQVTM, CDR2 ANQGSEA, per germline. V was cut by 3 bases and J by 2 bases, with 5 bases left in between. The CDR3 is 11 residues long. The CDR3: CSVEDPYEQYF. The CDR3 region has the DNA TGCAGCGTTGAGGACCCCTACGAGCAGTACTTC.

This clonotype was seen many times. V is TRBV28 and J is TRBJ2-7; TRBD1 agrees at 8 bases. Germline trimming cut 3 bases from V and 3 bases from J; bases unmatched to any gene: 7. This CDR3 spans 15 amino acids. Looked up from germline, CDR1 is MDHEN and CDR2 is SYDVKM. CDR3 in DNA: TGTGCCAGCAGTTTCCTCGACAGGGGAAACTACGAGCAGTACTTC. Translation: CASSFLDRGNYEQYF.

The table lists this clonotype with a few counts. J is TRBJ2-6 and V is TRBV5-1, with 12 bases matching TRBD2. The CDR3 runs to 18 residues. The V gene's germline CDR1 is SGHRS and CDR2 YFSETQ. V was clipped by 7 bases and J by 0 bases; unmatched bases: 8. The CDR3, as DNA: TGCGCCAGCGGCGGGGCGGGACTAGCGGGCTCTGGGGCCAACGTCCTGACTTTC. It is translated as CASGGAGLAGSGANVLTF.

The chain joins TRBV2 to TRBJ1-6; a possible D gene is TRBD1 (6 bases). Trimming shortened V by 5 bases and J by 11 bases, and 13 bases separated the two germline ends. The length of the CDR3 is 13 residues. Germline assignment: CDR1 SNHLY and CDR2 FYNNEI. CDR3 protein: CASSNREGAPLHF. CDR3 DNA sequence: TGTGCCAGCAGTAACAGGGAGGGGGCACCCCTCCACTTT.

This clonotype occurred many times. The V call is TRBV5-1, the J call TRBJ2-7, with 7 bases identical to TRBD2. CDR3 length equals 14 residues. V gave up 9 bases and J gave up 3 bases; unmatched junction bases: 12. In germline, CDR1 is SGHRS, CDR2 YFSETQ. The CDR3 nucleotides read TGCGCCACTCTCGGGGGGAGTACCTACTACGAGCAGTACTTC. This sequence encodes CATLGGSTYYEQYF.

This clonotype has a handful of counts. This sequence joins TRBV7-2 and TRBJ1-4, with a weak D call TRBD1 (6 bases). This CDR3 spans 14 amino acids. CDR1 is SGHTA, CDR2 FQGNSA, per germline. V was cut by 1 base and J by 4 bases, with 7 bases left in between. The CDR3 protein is CASSLGGHNEKLFF. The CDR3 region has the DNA TGTGCCAGCAGCTTAGGGGGGCATAATGAAAAACTGTTTTTT.